This TCR beta chain comes out of a study of Ad26.COV2.S vaccination and SARS-CoV-2 variants. Specified treatment: around 19 received Ad26.COV2.S at low or high dose, single or two shots; roughly five received placebo; per-sample allocation not given. Sampling happened 63 days after the first vaccine or placebo injection. Deletions cut 3 bases from V and 5 bases from J, with 7 bases between. Looked up from germline, CDR1 is SGHTA and CDR2 is FQGTGA. The CDR3 covers 13 residues. The assay was immunoSEQ multiplex PCR, and TCRdb's table has in-frame clones only and misses some. The top ten hold around 6.1% of the sample, which has about 350,000 clones, roughly nine tenths seen once.

J is TRBJ2-2 and V is TRBV7-3; D remains ambiguous. The TCR was taken from a person aged 18-65 years who received the Ad26.COV2.S COVID-19 vaccine or a placebo. The material sequenced was peripheral blood, taken in a trial of Ad26.COV2.S vaccine versus placebo. The CDR3 loop reads CASSLVATGELFF. CDR3 nucleotides: TGTGCCAGCAGCTTGGTAGCTACCGGGGAGCTGTTTTTT.